This TCR beta chain was recovered during a study of blood T cells in healthy people across ages (dated by TCRdb to the mid-2010s). Context from the whole study: In model experiments, template switching captured about one uniquely barcoded TCR beta cDNA molecule for every two T cells. Age-related changes in TCR beta repertoire diversity were measured in the study by deep sequencing normalized with unique cDNA molecular identifiers. The donors were divided into four age groups: young (average about 16 years), middle-aged (approximately 39), aged (62) and long-lived (roughly 88). To avoid experimental bias, donors of different ages were randomly spread across the sequencing lanes. Two additional independent replicas of 1 million unique cDNA reads from the same blood draw were analyzed for two donors (one aged 18 to 30 and one aged 80 or older). What the authors observed across the whole study: A strong correlation was found between observed TCR beta diversity and the percentage of naive T cells measured by flow cytometry. Total diversity estimates from one million sequenced T cells were considered lower bounds and underestimates. Conclusive comparison of naive and antigen-experienced compartments was prevented by the profiling of bulk unsorted PBMCs. Because donor CMV infection status was unknown, age-related changes in expanded clonotypes were potentially confounded. Observed TCR beta diversity per million T cells fell roughly linearly with age, and a significant reduction was already apparent by age roughly 40. Compared with the aged group, the long-lived group had more naive CD4+ T cells, fewer expanded clones and increased TCR diversity, a pattern suggesting age selection.

Systemically healthy Caucasian individuals from Russia, around 38 in total and aged about 6 to 100 years, were included as donors. About 10 milliliters of peripheral blood were drawn from each donor into EDTA-treated Vacutainer tubes. Ficoll-Paque density-gradient centrifugation was used to isolate PBMCs, with at least 7 million obtained per sample. Trizol reagent was used to extract total RNA from the PBMCs, yielding at least 5 micrograms per sample. The percentages of naive CD45RAhigh/CD27high T cells were determined by flow cytometry on a PBMC aliquot from every donor. From cysteine to phenylalanine, the CDR3 is 12 amino acids long. Only the CDR3 DNA is retained, 36 bases long and in frame from the first base. As encoded in the germline V gene (reference sequence), CDR1 is MNHEY while CDR2 is SMNVEV. The V end loses 3 bases and the J end loses 6 bases, and a stretch of 7 bases separates them. This clonotype was counted at least ten times. No antigen is known for it. No base quality information exists; no much larger clone differs at one position.

Library prep was done by 5' RACE. Sequencing instrument: Illumina HiSeq 2500. A second PCR of about 6 to 12 cycles was run with a J-beta primer mix and a sample-barcoded 5' primer. A unique molecular identifier was introduced onto each TCR beta cDNA molecule by a template-switch 5' adaptor carrying 12 random nucleotides. Each sample yielded at least 2.5 million CDR3-containing paired-end reads. First-strand cDNA synthesis was performed from all RNA using the Mint cDNA synthesis kit, with priming by a TRBC-specific oligonucleotide. All cDNA was treated with uracil-DNA glycosylase and then went through a first 18-cycle PCR with the universal primers M1SS and BC2_uni_R. As for the authors' bioinformatics: For normalization, 1 million high-quality reads were randomly selected from each sample, with every read carrying a distinct molecular identifier. Reads with shared molecular identifiers were discarded instead of being binned into consensus sequences. MiTCR, set to a Q25 quality threshold and the strictest error-elimination algorithm, was used for CDR3 identification, clonotype clustering and error correction. A nonparametric unseen species model with Euler transformation was used to estimate a lower bound on total TCR beta diversity. TCRdb passed the public sequencing reads through fastp at Q25 and MiXCR, retaining productive beta sequences. A single entry per CDR3 protein holds the most common genes and DNA from its merged rows. None of the V and J calls come from the authors' own analysis; TCRdb made them. A total of roughly 1.5 million distinct CDR3 sequences appear in this sample, 40% to 45% of them only once. Approximately 4.1% of the sample is taken by the ten largest.

Sequencing used blood. The receptor's source is a woman aged 18-29 years in good health. The chain is assembled from TRBV27 and TRBJ2-3; the D gene identity is not certain. The CDR3 reads CASSFDGDTQYF. The nucleotides are TGTGCCAGCAGTTTTGATGGTGATACGCAGTATTTT.